Below, one T cell receptor beta chain is given with its context. The antigen remains unidentified. TCR beta sequences were obtained from blood CD8+ and CD4+ T cells. Bulk CD8+ and CD4+ cells came from magnetic negative isolation; CD8+ TEMRA by FACS. V dropped 0 bases and J dropped 4 bases, with 8 bases sitting between them. Germline values: CDR1 SGHRS, CDR2 YFSETQ. The CDR3 is 15 amino acids. These data come from a study of CD8 T cells in Susac syndrome. Broader study findings: The study admitted that it had a relatively small number of individuals in its TCR sequencing and HLA analysis.

The RNA input was about 0.5 to 1 ug, and it was reverse transcribed with random hexamers. Amplification of TCR beta CDR3 across 54 Vbeta and 13 Jbeta was performed with immunoSEQ multiplex PCR. TCRdb processed the immunoSEQ multiplex PCR reads anew with MiXCR; each CDR3 protein has one entry. This sample has approximately 200,000 distinct CDR3 sequences, with roughly 96% found just once. This TCR was recovered from a human donor with multiple sclerosis. Material for sequencing was CD4+ T cells from PBMCs. V and J are TRBV5-1 and TRBJ2-6; D may match TRBD1 or TRBD2 (5 bases each). The CDR3 spells CASSLDGAGANVLTF. CDR3 in DNA: TGCGCCAGCAGCTTGGACGGGGCCGGGGCCAACGTCCTGACTTTC.